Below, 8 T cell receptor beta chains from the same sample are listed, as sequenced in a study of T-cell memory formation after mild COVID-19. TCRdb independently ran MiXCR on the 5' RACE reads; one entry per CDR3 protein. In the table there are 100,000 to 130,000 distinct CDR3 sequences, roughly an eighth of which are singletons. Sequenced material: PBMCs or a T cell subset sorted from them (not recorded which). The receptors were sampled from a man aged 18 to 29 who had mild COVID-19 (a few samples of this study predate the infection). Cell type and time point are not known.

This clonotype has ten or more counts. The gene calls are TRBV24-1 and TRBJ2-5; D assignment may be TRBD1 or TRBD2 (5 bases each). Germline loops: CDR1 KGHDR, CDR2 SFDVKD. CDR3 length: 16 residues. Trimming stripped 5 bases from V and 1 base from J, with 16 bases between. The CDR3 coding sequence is TGTGCCACCAGTGCGTCCCGGTGGGGGAGCCAAGAGACCCAGTACTTC. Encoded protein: CATSASRWGSQETQYF.

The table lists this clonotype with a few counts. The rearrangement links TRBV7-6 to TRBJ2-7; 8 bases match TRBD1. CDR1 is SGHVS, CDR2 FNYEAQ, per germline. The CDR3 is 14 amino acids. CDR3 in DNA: TGTGCCAGCAGCATCGACAGGGGCTCCCACGAGCAGTACGTC. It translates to CASSIDRGSHEQYV.

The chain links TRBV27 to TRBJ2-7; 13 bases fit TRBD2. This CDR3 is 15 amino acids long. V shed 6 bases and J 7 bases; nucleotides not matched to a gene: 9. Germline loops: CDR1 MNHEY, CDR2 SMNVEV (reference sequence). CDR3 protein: CASSLGLAGLSEQYF. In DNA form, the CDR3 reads TGTGCCAGCAGCTTGGGACTAGCGGGGTTGTCGGAGCAGTACTTC.

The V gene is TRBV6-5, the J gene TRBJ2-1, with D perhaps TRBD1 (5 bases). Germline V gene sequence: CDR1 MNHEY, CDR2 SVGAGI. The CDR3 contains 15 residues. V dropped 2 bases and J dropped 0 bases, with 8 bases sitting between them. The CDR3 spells CASSYGARSYNEQFF. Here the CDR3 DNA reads TGTGCCAGCAGTTACGGGGCTCGCTCCTACAATGAGCAGTTCTTC.

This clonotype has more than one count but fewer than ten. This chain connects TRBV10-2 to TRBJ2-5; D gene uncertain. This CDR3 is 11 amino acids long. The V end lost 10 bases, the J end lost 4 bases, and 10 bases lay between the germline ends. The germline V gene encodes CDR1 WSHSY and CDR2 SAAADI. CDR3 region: CAIKMGETQYF. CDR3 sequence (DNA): TGCGCCATCAAAATGGGAGAGACCCAGTACTTC.

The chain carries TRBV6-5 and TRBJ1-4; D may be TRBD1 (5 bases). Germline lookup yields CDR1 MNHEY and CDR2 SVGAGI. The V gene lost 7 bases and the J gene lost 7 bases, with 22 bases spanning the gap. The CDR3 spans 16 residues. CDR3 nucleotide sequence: TGTGCCAGCACCCCTGGGCCGGGGGTCGAAGGTGAAAAACTGTTTTTT. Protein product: CASTPGPGVEGEKLFF.

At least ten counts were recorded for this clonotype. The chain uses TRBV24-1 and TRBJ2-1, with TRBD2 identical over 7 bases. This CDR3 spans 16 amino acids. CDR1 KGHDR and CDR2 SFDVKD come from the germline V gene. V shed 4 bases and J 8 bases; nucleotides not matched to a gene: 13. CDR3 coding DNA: TGTGCCACCAGTGACCCTTCCCGCGGGACTATAGATGAGCAGTTCTTC. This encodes CATSDPSRGTIDEQFF.

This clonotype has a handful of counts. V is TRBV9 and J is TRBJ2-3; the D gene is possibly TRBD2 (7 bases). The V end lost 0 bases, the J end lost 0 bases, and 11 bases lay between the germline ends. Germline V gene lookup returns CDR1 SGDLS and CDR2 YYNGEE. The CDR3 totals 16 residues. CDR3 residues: CASSVEGGTSTDTQYF. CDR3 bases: TGTGCCAGCAGCGTAGAGGGGGGGACTAGCACAGATACGCAGTATTTT.